This T cell receptor beta chain originates from a study of human T cells and chemical hapten exposure. Per the germline V gene, CDR1 is SGHNT and CDR2 is YENEEA. Losses at the gene ends were 6 bases for V and 7 bases for J; bases not matched to a gene: 17. CDR3 length equals 19 residues. Individual cDNA molecules in this library carried unique molecular identifiers. TCRdb fed the RACE reads into MiXCR, producing one record per CDR3 protein. This table holds some 45,000 distinct CDR3 sequences, around an eighth found once. The time point was: pre-sensitization, week 0. Treatment of the sample: therapeutic diphenylcyclopropenone sensitization with weekly scalp DPC.

The V gene is TRBV11-3, the J gene TRBJ2-1; 14 bases fit TRBD2. Specimen: whole blood, collected in connection with sensitization to the hapten diphenylcyclopropenone (DPC). The clonotype was recovered from a woman in her twenties or thirties with alopecia areata. Some clones in this sample may be carry-over from other donors' samples. The CDR3 is CASSSRQRGTSGSRNEQFF. The CDR3 nucleotides read TGTGCCAGCAGTTCCAGACAGCGGGGGACTAGCGGGAGCAGGAATGAGCAGTTCTTC.